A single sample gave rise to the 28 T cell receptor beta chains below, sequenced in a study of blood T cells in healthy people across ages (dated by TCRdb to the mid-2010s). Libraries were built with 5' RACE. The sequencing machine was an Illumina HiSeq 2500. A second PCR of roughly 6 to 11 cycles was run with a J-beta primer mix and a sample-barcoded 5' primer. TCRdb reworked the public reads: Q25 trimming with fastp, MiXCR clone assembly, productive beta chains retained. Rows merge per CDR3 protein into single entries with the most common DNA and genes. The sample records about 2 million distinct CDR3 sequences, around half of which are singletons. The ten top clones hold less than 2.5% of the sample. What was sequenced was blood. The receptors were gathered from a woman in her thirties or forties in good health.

This CDR3 reads CATSDSWTVTDTQYF. CDR3 bases: TGTGCCACCAGTGATTCATGGACGGTGACAGATACGCAGTATTTT. V is TRBV24-1 and J is TRBJ2-3; no clear D gene. CDR3 size: 15 residues. Trimming stripped 2 bases from V and 3 bases from J, with 11 bases between. Germline loops: CDR1 KGHDR, CDR2 SFDVKD.

The CDR3 loop is CASSFPLEAGSGANVLTF. The DNA for the CDR3 is TGTGCCAGCAGCTTCCCCTTGGAAGCGGGGAGTGGGGCCAACGTCCTGACTTTC. The chain is built from TRBV7-2 and TRBJ2-6; 7 bases map to TRBD2. V lost 3 bases, J lost 3 bases, and 11 bases stayed unmatched. Germline assignment: CDR1 SGHTA and CDR2 FQGNSA. The CDR3 runs to 18 residues.

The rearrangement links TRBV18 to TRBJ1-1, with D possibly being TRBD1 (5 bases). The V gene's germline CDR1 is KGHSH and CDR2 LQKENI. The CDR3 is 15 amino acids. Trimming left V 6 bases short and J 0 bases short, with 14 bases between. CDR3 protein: CASSSGPPLNTEAFF. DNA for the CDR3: TGTGCCAGCTCTTCGGGGCCACCATTGAACACTGAAGCTTTCTTT.

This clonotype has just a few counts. Here the CDR3 reads CASSLGSLRTDTQYF. The CDR3 DNA reads as TGTGCCAGCAGCCTCGGTTCGCTTCGCACAGATACGCAGTATTTT. The chain uses TRBV7-2 and TRBJ2-3, with D unclear. The V end was cut by 5 bases, the J end by 1 base, with 13 bases between. CDR3 size: 15 residues. The germline V gene has CDR1 SGHTA and CDR2 FQGNSA.

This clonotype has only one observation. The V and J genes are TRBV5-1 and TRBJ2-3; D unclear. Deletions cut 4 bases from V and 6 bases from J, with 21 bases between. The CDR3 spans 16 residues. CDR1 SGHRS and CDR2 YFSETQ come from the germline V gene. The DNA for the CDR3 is TGCGCCAGCAGCATCCGGGCCCCATTTCGTGGGGATACGCAGTATTTT. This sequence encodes CASSIRAPFRGDTQYF.

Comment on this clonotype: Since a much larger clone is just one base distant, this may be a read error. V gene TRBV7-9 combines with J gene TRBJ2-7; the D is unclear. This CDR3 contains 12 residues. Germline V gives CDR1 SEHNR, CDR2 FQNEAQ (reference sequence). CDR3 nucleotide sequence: TGTACCAGCAGCTTCGCCGGCTACGAGCAGTACTTC. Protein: CTSSFAGYEQYF.

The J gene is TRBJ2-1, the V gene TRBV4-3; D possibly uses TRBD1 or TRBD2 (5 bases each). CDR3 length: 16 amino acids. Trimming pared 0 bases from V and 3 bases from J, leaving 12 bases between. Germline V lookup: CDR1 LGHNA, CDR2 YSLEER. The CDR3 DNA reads TGCGCCAGCAGCCAAGACGCGAGGGGCAGCTACAATGAGCAGTTCTTC. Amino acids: CASSQDARGSYNEQFF.

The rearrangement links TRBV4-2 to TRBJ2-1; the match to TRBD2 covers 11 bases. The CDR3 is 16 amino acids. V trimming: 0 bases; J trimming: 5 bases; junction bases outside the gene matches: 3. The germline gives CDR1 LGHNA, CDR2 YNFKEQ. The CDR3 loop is CASSQDLTSGDNEQFF. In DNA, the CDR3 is TGTGCCAGCAGCCAAGATTTGACTAGCGGGGACAATGAGCAGTTCTTC.

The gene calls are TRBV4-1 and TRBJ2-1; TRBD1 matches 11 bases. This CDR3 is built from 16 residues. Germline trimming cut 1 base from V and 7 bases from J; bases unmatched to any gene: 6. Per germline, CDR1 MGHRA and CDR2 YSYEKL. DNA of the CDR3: TGCGCCAGCAGCCAAGCGGACAGGGGGCGCAAGAATGAGCAGTTCTTC. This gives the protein CASSQADRGRKNEQFF.

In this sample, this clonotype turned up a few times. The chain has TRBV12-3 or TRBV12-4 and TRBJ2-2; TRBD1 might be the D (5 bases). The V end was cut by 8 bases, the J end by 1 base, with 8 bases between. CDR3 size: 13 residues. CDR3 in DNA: TGTGCCAGCCGCGGACAGAACACCGGGGAGCTGTTTTTT. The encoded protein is CASRGQNTGELFF.

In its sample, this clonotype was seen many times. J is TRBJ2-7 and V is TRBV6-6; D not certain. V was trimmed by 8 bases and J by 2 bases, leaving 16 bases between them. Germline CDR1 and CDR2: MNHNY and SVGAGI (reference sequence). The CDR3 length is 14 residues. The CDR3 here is CASRSPTPPYEQYF. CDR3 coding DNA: TGTGCCAGCCGGTCCCCGACACCCCCCTACGAGCAGTACTTC.

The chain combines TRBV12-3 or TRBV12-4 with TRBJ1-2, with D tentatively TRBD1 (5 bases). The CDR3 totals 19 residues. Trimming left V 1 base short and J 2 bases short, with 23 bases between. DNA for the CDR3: TGTGCCAGCAGTTTAGTTGGTATTGAGGGGAGGCGCCTGAACTATGGCTACACCTTC. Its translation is CASSLVGIEGRRLNYGYTF.

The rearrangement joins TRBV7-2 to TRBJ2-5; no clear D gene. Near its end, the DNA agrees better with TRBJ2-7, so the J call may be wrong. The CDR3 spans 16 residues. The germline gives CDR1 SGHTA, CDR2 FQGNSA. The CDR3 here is CASSLNVRPSMGEQYF. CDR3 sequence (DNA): TGTGCCAGCAGCTTAAACGTTAGACCGAGCATGGGCGAGCAGTACTTC.

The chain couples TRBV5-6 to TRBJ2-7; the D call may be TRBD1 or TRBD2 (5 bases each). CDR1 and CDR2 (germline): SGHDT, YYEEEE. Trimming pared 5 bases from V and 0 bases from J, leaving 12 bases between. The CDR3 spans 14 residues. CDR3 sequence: CASRSGTFSYEQYF. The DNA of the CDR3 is TGTGCCAGCAGGTCCGGGACGTTCTCCTACGAGCAGTACTTC. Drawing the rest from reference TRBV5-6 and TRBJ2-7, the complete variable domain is DAGVTQSPTHLIKTRGQQVTLRCSPKSGHDTVSWYQQALGQGPQFIFQYYEEEERQRGNFPDRFSGHQFPNYSSELNVNALLLGDSALYLCASRSGTFSYEQYFGPGTRLTVT.

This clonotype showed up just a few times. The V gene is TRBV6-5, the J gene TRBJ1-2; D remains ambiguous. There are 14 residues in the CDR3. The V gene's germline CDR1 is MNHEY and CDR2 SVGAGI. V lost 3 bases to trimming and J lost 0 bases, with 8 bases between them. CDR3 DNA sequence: TGTGCCAGCAGTTATTACAGATCTAACTATGGCTACACCTTC. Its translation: CASSYYRSNYGYTF.

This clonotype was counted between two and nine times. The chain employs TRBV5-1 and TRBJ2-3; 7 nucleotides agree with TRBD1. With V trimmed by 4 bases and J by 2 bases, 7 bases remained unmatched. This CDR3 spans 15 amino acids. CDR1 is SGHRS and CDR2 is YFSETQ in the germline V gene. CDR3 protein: CASSPGGSPTDTQYF. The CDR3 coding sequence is TGCGCCAGCAGCCCAGGGGGTAGCCCCACAGATACGCAGTATTTT.

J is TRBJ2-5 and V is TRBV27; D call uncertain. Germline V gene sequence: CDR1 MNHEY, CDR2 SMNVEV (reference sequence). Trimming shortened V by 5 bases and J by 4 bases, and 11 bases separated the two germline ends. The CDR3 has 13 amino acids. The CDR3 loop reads CASSVLDGETQYF. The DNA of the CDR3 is TGTGCCAGCAGTGTTCTGGACGGAGAGACCCAGTACTTC.

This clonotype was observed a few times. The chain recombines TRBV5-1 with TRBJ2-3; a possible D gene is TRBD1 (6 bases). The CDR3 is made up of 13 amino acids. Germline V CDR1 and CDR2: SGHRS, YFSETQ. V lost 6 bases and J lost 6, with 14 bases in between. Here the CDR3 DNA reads TGCGCCAGCATCGGCAGGGGTGACGATACGCAGTATTTT. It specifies CASIGRGDDTQYF. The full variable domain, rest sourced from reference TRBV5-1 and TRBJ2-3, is KAGVTQTPRYLIKTRGQQVTLSCSPISGHRSVSWYQQTPGQGLQFLFEYFSETQRNKGNFPGRFSGRQFSNSRSEMNVSTLELGDSALYLCASIGRGDDTQYFGPGTRLTVL.

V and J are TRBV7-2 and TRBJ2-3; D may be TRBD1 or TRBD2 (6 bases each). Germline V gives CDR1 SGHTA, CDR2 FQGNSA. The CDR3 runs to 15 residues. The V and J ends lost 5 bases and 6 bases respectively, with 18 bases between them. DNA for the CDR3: TGTGCCAGCAGCAATAGGGGGATGCGGGGTGATACGCAGTATTTT. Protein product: CASSNRGMRGDTQYF.

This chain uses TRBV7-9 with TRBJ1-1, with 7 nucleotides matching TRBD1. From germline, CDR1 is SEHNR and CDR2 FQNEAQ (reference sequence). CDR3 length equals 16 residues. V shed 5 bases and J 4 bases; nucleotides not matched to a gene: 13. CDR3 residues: CASSPRTGQVTTEAFF. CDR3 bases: TGTGCCAGCAGCCCTCGGACAGGTCAGGTTACCACTGAAGCTTTCTTT.

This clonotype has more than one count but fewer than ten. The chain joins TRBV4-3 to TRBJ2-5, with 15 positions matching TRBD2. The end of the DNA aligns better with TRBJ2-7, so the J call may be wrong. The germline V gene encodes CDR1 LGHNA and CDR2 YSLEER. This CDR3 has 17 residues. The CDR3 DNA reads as TGCGCCAGCAGCCAGGATCCAGGGACTAGCGGGGGGTACGAGCAGTACTTC. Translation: CASSQDPGTSGGYEQYF.

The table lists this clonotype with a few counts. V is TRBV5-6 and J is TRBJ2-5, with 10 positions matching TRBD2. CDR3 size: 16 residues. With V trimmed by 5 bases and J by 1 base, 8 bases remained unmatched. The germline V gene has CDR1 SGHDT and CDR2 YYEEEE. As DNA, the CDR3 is TGTGCCAGCAGTCGAATAGCGGGGGGCCTCCAAGAGACCCAGTACTTC. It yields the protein CASSRIAGGLQETQYF.

CDR3 protein: CASSYFTGTSDYEQYF. The DNA of the CDR3 is TGTGCCAGCAGTTACTTCACCGGGACTAGCGACTACGAGCAGTACTTC. The chain has TRBV6-2 or TRBV6-3 and TRBJ2-4; 10 bases map to TRBD2. The better agreement between TRBJ2-7 and the DNA end casts doubt on the J call. CDR3 length equals 16 residues. Germline CDR1 reads MNHEY; CDR2 reads SVGEGT.

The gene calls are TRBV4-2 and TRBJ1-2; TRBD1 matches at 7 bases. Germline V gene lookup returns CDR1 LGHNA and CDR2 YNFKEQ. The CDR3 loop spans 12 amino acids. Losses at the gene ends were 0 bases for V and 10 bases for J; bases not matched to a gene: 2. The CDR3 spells CASSQEDRVYTF. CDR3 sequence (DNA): TGTGCCAGCAGCCAAGAAGACAGGGTCTACACCTTC.

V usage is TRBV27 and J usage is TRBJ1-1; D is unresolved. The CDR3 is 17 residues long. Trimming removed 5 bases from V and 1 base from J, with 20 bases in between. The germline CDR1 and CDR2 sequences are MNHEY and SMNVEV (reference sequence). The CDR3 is CASSARSRGRTNTEAFF. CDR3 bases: TGTGCCAGCAGTGCGCGATCTCGAGGACGGACGAACACTGAAGCTTTCTTT.

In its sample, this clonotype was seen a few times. Here the CDR3 reads CASSSRVGGRADTQYF. The CDR3 DNA sequence: TGTGCCAGCAGCTCGAGGGTGGGAGGTAGGGCAGATACGCAGTATTTT. The chain is built from TRBV7-2 and TRBJ2-3; D perhaps matches TRBD2 (6 bases). The CDR3 contains 16 residues. Deletions cut 4 bases from V and 4 bases from J, with 18 bases between. Germline V CDR1 and CDR2: SGHTA, FQGNSA. The full variable domain, its missing parts supplied by reference TRBV7-2 and TRBJ2-3, is GAGVSQSPSNKVTEKGKDVELRCDPISGHTALYWYRQSLGQGLEFLIYFQGNSAPDKSGLPSDRFSAERTGGSVSTLTIQRTQQEDSAVYLCASSSRVGGRADTQYFGPGTRLTVL.

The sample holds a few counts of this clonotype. In DNA form, the CDR3 reads TGTGCCAGCAGCCGGGACAGACACGAGCAGTACTTC. This encodes CASSRDRHEQYF. The chain uses TRBV11-2 and TRBJ2-7; 7 nucleotides align to TRBD1. With V trimmed by 5 bases and J by 5 bases, 3 bases remained unmatched. This CDR3 spans 12 amino acids. Germline V CDR1 and CDR2: SGHAT, FQNNGV.

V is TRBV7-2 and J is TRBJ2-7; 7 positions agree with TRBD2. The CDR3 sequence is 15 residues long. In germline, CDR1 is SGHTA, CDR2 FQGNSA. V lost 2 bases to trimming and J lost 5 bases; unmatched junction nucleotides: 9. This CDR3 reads CASSLTGLGSDEQYF. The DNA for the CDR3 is TGTGCCAGCAGCTTAACCGGACTAGGTTCAGACGAGCAGTACTTC.